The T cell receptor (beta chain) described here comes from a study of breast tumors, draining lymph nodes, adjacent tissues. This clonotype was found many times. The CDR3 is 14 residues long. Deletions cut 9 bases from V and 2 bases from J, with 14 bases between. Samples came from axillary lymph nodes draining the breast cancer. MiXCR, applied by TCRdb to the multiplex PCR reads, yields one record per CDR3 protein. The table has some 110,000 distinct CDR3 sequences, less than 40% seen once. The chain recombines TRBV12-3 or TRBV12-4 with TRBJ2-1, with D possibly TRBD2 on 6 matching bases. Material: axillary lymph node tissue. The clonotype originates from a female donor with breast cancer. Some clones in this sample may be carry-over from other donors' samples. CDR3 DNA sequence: TGTGCCAGTGCCGGGGGTTCGGCCTACAATGAGCAGTTCTTC. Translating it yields CASAGGSAYNEQFF.